A selection of T cell receptor beta chains follows, all from one sample in a study of T-cell reconstitution after alpha-beta-depleted transplantation in children. TCRdb re-analysed the PCR reads in MiXCR, keeping a single row per CDR3 protein. The table lists some 280,000 distinct CDR3 sequences, about a tenth of them singletons. Source: PBMCs from the stem cell graft donor, taken from the stem cell graft. The receptors were gathered from a human donor who donated a stem cell graft to a child with SCID. Both conserved end residues are part of each CDR3. The D gene is left open where the match is weak. Clone size is shown for a subset of rows, as once, few, many or a class of expanded clone.

TRBV29-1	TRBD2	few	TRBJ2-3	CSVPAGGGSSTDTQYF	TGCAGCGTTCCAGCGGGGGGGGGATCTAGCACAGATACGCAGTATTTT
TRBV29-1	NA	few	TRBJ2-5	CSVGVVETQYF	TGCAGCGTTGGAGTGGTAGAGACCCAGTACTTC
TRBV5-1	NA	NA	TRBJ2-2	CASSYRDPNTGELFF	TGCGCCAGCAGCTACCGGGACCCAAACACCGGGGAGCTGTTTTTT
TRBV20-1	NA	NA	TRBJ1-1	CSARVREAFF	TGCAGTGCTAGAGTCAGGGAAGCTTTCTTT
TRBV4-1	TRBD1	few	TRBJ2-3	CASSQGGQGGDTQYF	TGCGCCAGCAGCCAAGGGGGACAGGGGGGGGATACGCAGTATTTT
TRBV27	NA	NA	TRBJ2-3	CPSRWGASTDTQYF	TGTCCCAGCAGGTGGGGGGCTAGCACAGATACGCAGTATTTT
TRBV10-3	TRBD1	few	TRBJ2-1	CAIRPGQGDEQFF	TGTGCCATCAGGCCGGGACAGGGAGATGAGCAGTTCTTC
TRBV20-1	TRBD2	NA	TRBJ2-1	CCARGFSGGSSYNEQFF	TGCTGTGCTAGGGGGTTTAGCGGGGGAAGCTCCTACAATGAGCAGTTCTTC
TRBV4-1	TRBD1	NA	TRBJ2-7	CASSQFTGDYEQYF	TGCGCCAGCAGCCAATTTACAGGGGACTACGAGCAGTACTTC
TRBV18	NA	NA	TRBJ2-7	CASSPPGQTYEQYF	TGTGCCAGCTCACCACCCGGACAGACCTACGAGCAGTACTTC
TRBV7-3	NA	NA	TRBJ2-5	CASSLRPPGNQETQYF	TGTGCCAGCAGCTTAAGACCTCCAGGGAACCAAGAGACCCAGTACTTC
TRBV20-1	TRBD2	once	TRBJ2-5	CSARDYKLAGRYQETQYF	TGCAGTGCTAGAGATTATAAGCTAGCGGGGCGTTACCAAGAGACCCAGTACTTC
TRBV12-3/TRBV12-4	TRBD1	few	TRBJ2-1	CASTRTGEQDEQFF	TGTGCCAGCACCCGGACAGGGGAGCAAGATGAGCAGTTCTTC
TRBV12-3/TRBV12-4	NA	many	TRBJ1-1	CASGLDTKLEAFF	TGTGCCAGCGGGCTCGACACTAAGTTAGAAGCTTTCTTT
TRBV29-1	TRBD1	NA	TRBJ1-1	CSVERQGDTEAFF	TGCAGCGTTGAAAGGCAGGGGGACACTGAAGCTTTCTTT
TRBV18	NA	few	TRBJ2-7	CASSPGGTVGSEQYF	TGTGCCAGCTCACCTGGGGGGACGGTGGGTTCCGAGCAGTACTTC
TRBV2	TRBD2	few	TRBJ2-3	CASRELAGGGTDTQYF	TGTGCCAGCAGGGAACTAGCGGGGGGCGGCACAGATACGCAGTATTTT
TRBV11-2	NA	NA	TRBJ2-7	CASSLLQGYNEQYF	TGTGCCAGCAGCTTACTCCAGGGATACAACGAGCAGTACTTC
TRBV2	NA	many	TRBJ2-2	CASSRGAGELFF	TGTGCCAGCTCTCGAGGGGCCGGGGAGCTGTTTTTT
TRBV27	NA	few	TRBJ2-7	CASSLEGNTYEQYF	TGTGCCAGCAGTTTAGAGGGCAACACCTACGAGCAGTACTTC
TRBV15	NA	few	TRBJ2-3	CATSRRTLASTDTQYF	TGTGCCACCAGCAGACGAACTCTAGCTAGCACAGATACGCAGTATTTT
TRBV5-5	TRBD1	NA	TRBJ2-7	CASGGQGTSYEQYF	TGTGCCAGCGGCGGACAGGGGACCTCCTACGAGCAGTACTTC
TRBV20-1	TRBD2	few	TRBJ2-3	CSASWLAGGWDTQYF	TGCAGTGCTAGTTGGCTAGCGGGGGGTTGGGATACGCAGTATTTT
TRBV24-1	TRBD1	NA	TRBJ1-1	CARGQGTMPEAFF	TGTGCCAGGGGACAGGGGACTATGCCTGAAGCTTTCTTT
TRBV7-2	NA	many	TRBJ1-3	CASSNRQISGNTIYF	TGTGCCAGCAGCAACAGGCAGATCTCTGGAAACACCATATATTTT
TRBV27	NA	NA	TRBJ1-6	CASQDVNSPLHF	TGTGCCAGCCAGGACGTTAATTCACCCCTCCACTTT
TRBV20-1	TRBD2	few	TRBJ2-2	CSACGEGTGELFF	TGCAGTGCTTGCGGGGAGGGCACCGGGGAGCTGTTTTTT
TRBV12-3/TRBV12-4	TRBD2	few	TRBJ2-5	CASSFSASGGGTQYF	TGTGCCAGCAGTTTCAGCGCTAGCGGGGGAGGAACCCAGTACTTC
TRBV5-1	NA	few	TRBJ2-1	CASSINWGLSSYNEQFF	TGCGCCAGCAGCATAAACTGGGGCTTGAGCTCCTACAATGAGCAGTTCTTC
TRBV5-6	NA	few	TRBJ2-3	CASSLGLGDTQYF	TGTGCCAGCAGTCTGGGGTTGGGAGATACGCAGTATTTT
TRBV6-5	TRBD2	NA	TRBJ2-1	CASSYSIFAGGIYNEQFF	TGTGCCAGCAGTTACTCGATCTTTGCGGGGGGTATCTACAATGAGCAGTTCTTC
TRBV12-3/TRBV12-4	NA	NA	TRBJ1-2	CASRPPGSGYGYTF	TGTGCCAGCAGACCTCCCGGGTCTGGCTATGGCTACACCTTC
TRBV5-1	NA	NA	TRBJ2-1	CASSWRSRAEQFF	TGCGCCAGCAGCTGGCGGTCTCGGGCTGAGCAGTTCTTC
TRBV6-6	NA	many	TRBJ1-5	CASSSTGNQPQHF	TGTGCCAGCAGTTCAACAGGGAATCAGCCCCAGCATTTT
TRBV5-1	NA	few	TRBJ2-7	CASSLWTSAGEQYF	TGCGCCAGCAGCTTGTGGACTTCGGCAGGCGAGCAGTACTTC
TRBV20-1	NA	many	TRBJ1-2	CSASWQGLNGYTF	TGCAGTGCTAGTTGGCAGGGCCTTAATGGCTACACCTTC
TRBV29-1	NA	NA	TRBJ1-4	CSAGWGWEASGGKLFF	TGCAGCGCCGGCTGGGGGTGGGAGGCCTCCGGGGGAAAACTGTTTTTT
TRBV6-5	TRBD1	few	TRBJ2-7	CASSFGQGWETPYEQYF	TGTGCCAGCAGTTTCGGACAGGGTTGGGAGACGCCCTACGAGCAGTACTTC
TRBV12-3/TRBV12-4	TRBD2	few	TRBJ2-7	CASSLAAGGLAYEQYF	TGTGCCAGCAGTTTAGCTGCGGGGGGGCTTGCCTACGAGCAGTACTTC
TRBV20-1	NA	many	TRBJ1-1	CSAKGTEAFF	TGCAGTGCTAAGGGAACTGAAGCTTTCTTT
TRBV2	TRBD1	many	TRBJ1-1	CASTWDRELTEAFF	TGTGCCAGCACCTGGGACAGGGAACTCACTGAAGCTTTCTTT
TRBV7-8	TRBD2	few	TRBJ2-5	CASSPSGGVQETQYF	TGTGCCAGCAGCCCTAGCGGGGGGGTCCAAGAGACCCAGTACTTC
TRBV15	NA	NA	TRBJ1-1	CATSRDRTALNTEAFF	TGTGCCACCAGCAGAGATCGCACGGCCCTGAACACTGAAGCTTTCTTT
TRBV12-3/TRBV12-4	NA	many	TRBJ2-7	CASSPWEEWAYEQYF	TGTGCCAGCAGTCCATGGGAGGAATGGGCCTACGAGCAGTACTTC
TRBV7-9	NA	NA	TRBJ2-1	CASSLLQGNEQFF	TGTGCCAGCAGCTTATTACAGGGAAATGAGCAGTTCTTC
TRBV25-1	NA	NA	TRBJ2-5	CASSRAVDEETQYF	TGTGCCAGCAGTAGAGCCGTGGATGAAGAGACCCAGTACTTC
TRBV14	NA	NA	TRBJ2-1	CASRSGTSNEQFF	TGTGCCAGCAGGTCCGGGACATCCAATGAGCAGTTCTTC
TRBV20-1	NA	few	TRBJ1-3	CSARDTSGEVSGNTIYF	TGCAGTGCTAGAGATACGTCCGGGGAGGTGTCTGGAAACACCATATATTTT
TRBV3-1	TRBD1	few	TRBJ1-6	CASSREQGSGSPLHF	TGTGCCAGCAGCCGGGAACAGGGGTCGGGCTCACCCCTCCACTTT
TRBV5-1	TRBD2	few	TRBJ2-5	CASSPIKGGGAVETQYF	TGCGCCAGCAGCCCCATAAAGGGCGGGGGGGCCGTGGAGACCCAGTACTTC
TRBV4-1	NA	many	TRBJ2-1	CASSAGPGFSYNEQFF	TGCGCCAGCAGCGCAGGCCCCGGCTTCTCCTACAATGAGCAGTTCTTC
TRBV3-1	TRBD2	many	TRBJ2-1	CASSQAGTSDSEQFF	TGTGCCAGCAGCCAGGCCGGGACTAGCGATTCTGAGCAGTTCTTC
TRBV5-6	NA	many	TRBJ2-3	CASSAWGTAPDTQYF	TGTGCCAGCAGCGCGTGGGGGACGGCGCCAGATACGCAGTATTTT